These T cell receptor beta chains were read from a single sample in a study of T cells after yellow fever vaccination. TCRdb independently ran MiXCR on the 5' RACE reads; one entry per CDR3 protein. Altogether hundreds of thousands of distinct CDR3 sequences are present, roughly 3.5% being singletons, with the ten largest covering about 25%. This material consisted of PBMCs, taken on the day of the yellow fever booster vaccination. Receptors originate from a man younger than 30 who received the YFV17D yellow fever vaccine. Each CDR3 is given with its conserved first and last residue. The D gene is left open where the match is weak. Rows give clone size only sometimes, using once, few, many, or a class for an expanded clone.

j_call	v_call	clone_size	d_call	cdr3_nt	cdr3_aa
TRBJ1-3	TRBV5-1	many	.	TGCGCCAGCAGCTTGAACAGGGTGGAAGGAAACACCATATATTTT	CASSLNRVEGNTIYF
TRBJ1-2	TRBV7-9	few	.	TGTGCCAGCAACGCTCGGGACCCGAGGGACTATGGCTACACCTTC	CASNARDPRDYGYTF
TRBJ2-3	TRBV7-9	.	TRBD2	TGTGCCAGCAGCTTACTAGCGGGGGACGAGGATACGCAGTATTTT	CASSLLAGDEDTQYF
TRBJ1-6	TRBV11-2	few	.	TGTGCCAGCAGCCCGCCGCCGGGTCATAATTCACCCCTCCACTTT	CASSPPPGHNSPLHF
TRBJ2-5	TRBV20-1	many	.	TGCAGTGCTCCCACCCAAGAGACCCAGTACTTC	CSAPTQETQYF
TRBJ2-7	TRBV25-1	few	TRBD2	TGTGCCAGCGTCGGGTCGACTAGCGGGGACGAGCAGTACTTC	CASVGSTSGDEQYF
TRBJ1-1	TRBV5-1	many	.	TGCGCCAGCAGTACCTCAGGGAACACTGAAGCTTTCTTT	CASSTSGNTEAFF
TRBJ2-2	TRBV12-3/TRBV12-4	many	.	TGTGCCAGCACCCTGCCGGTAGGCGCCGGGGAGCTGTTTTTT	CASTLPVGAGELFF
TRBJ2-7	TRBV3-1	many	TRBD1	TGTGCCAGCAGTAAGGACAGGGGACTACATCTGGCCTCCTACGAGCAGTACTTC	CASSKDRGLHLASYEQYF
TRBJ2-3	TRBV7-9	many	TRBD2	TGTGCCAGCAGCTTTCTCCCCATGCGGCGGGGGGGCCTCGTAGATACGCAGTATTTT	CASSFLPMRRGGLVDTQYF
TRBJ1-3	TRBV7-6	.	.	TGTGCCAGCAGCTTAGCGCACTCTGGAAACACCATATATTTT	CASSLAHSGNTIYF
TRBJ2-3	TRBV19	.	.	TGTGCCAGTAGTATAGCCCTCCAGGGCCGGGCCCCAGATACGCAGTATTTT	CASSIALQGRAPDTQYF
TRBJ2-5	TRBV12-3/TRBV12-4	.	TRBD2	TGTGCCAGCAGTTTATCCCCCGGGGGGGAAGAGACCCAGTACTTC	CASSLSPGGEETQYF
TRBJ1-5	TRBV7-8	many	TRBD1	TGTGCCAGCAGCAAATACAGGGGGCGCAGGGAGCCCCAGCATTTT	CASSKYRGRREPQHF
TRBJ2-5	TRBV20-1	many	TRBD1	TGCAGTGCCACCGGGACAGGGGAGACCCAGTACTTC	CSATGTGETQYF
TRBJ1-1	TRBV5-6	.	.	TGTGCCAGCCGCAAGGGGGGCTTTAACACTGAAGCTTTCTTT	CASRKGGFNTEAFF
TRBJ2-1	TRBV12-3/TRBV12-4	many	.	TGTGCCAGCAGTTTACAGTCCGGCCCCCACAATGAGCAGTTCTTC	CASSLQSGPHNEQFF
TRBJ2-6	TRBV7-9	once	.	TGTGCCAGCCCTACCCCCTCTGGGGCCAACGTCCTGACTTTC	CASPTPSGANVLTF
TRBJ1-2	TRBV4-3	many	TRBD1	TGCGCCAGCAGGGCTGCCGGGACAGGTTTCCCGAATGGCTACACCTTC	CASRAAGTGFPNGYTF
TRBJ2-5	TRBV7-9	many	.	TGTGCCAGCAGCCGGGGCGAAGAAGAGGAGACCCAGTACTTC	CASSRGEEEETQYF
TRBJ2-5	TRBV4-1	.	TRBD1	TGCGCCAGCACAGTCACAGGGGGTGATCAAGAGACCCAGTACTTC	CASTVTGGDQETQYF
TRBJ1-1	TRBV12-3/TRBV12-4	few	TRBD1	TGTGCCAGCAGCCCGGACAGGGATAAGGAGAACACTGAAGCTTTCTTT	CASSPDRDKENTEAFF
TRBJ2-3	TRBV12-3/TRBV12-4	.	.	TGTGCCAGCAGTCAGGGGGGGGTTAGCACATTTACGCAGTATTTT	CASSQGGVSTFTQYF
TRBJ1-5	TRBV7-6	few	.	TGTGCCAGCAGCTTGGGACACCCCAATCAGCCCCAGCATTTT	CASSLGHPNQPQHF
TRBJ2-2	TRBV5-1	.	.	TGCGCCAGCAGCTTGGGGGGACCGCTCACCGGGGAGCTGTTTTTT	CASSLGGPLTGELFF
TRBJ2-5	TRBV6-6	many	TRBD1	TGTGCCAGCAGTAAGGGACAGTCAATCTCCCTTGAGACCCAGTACTTC	CASSKGQSISLETQYF
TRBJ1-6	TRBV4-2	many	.	TGTGCCAGCAGCCAGCAGGACCCATATAATTCACCCCTCCACTTT	CASSQQDPYNSPLHF
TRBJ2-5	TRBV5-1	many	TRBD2	TGCGCCAGCAGCCCCTTGGAGCGGGGGTCCCAAGAGACCCAGTACTTC	CASSPLERGSQETQYF
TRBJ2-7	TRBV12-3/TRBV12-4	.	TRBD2	TGTGCCAGCAGGGACAAGAGGACTAGCGGCTACGAGCAGTACTTC	CASRDKRTSGYEQYF
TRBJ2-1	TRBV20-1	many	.	TGCAGTGCTAGAGATCTAATGATACAGGTGTACAATGAGCAGTTCTTC	CSARDLMIQVYNEQFF
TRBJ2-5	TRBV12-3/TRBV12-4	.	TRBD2	TGTGCCAGCAGGCAAAGACTAGCGGGGGGCGGGGAGACCCAGTACTTC	CASRQRLAGGGETQYF
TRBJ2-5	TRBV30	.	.	TGTGCCTGGAGTTGGTCAGGGGTAAAGGAGACCCAGTACTTC	CAWSWSGVKETQYF
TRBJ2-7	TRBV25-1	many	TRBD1	TGTGCCAGCAGTCTACCGGGACAGGGGGTGGGCGAGCAGTACTTC	CASSLPGQGVGEQYF
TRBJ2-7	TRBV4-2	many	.	TGTGCCAGCAGCCATCAGGGGACTTTTCGCTACGAGCAGTACTTC	CASSHQGTFRYEQYF
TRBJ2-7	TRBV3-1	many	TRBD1	TGTGCCAGCAGCCAAGATCGAGGGAACAGGGGCCGGCTTGACGAGCAGTACTTC	CASSQDRGNRGRLDEQYF
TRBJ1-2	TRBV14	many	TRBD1	TGTGCCAGCAGCCAGGACAGGGTCCATGGCTACACCTTC	CASSQDRVHGYTF
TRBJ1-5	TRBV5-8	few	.	TGTGCCAGCAGGCCCCGGGGGAGCAATCAGCCCCAGCATTTT	CASRPRGSNQPQHF